The 8 T cell receptor beta chains below were found in one sample sequenced in a study of blood T cell repertoires in COVID-19. Libraries were prepared by immunoSEQ multiplex PCR; TCRdb keeps only in-frame clonotypes and omits some of them. The repertoire holds about 180,000 clones, with approximately 80% as singletons. Sequencing was carried out using PBMCs or T cells enriched from blood (not recorded which). These receptors were taken from a man aged 55 to 70 who had been exposed to COVID-19.

This rearrangement joins TRBV27 to TRBJ2-3, with D hard to call. CDR1 is MNHEY and CDR2 is SMNVEV in the germline V gene (reference sequence). V lost 3 bases and J 0 bases, leaving 10 bases between the germline ends. This CDR3 has 15 residues. Written as DNA, the CDR3 is TGTGCCAGCAGTTTCGCGCGGCCGAGCACAGATACGCAGTATTTT. Translating gives CASSFARPSTDTQYF.

The chain has TRBV27 and TRBJ1-1, with TRBD1 matching 7 bases. Germline trimming cut 3 bases from V and 10 bases from J; bases unmatched to any gene: 11. This CDR3 contains 14 residues. Germline V gene data show CDR1 as MNHEY and CDR2 as SMNVEV (reference sequence). As DNA, the CDR3 is TGTGCCAGCAGTTTGGGAAGGAACAGGGGCGTAGCTTTCTTT. It specifies CASSLGRNRGVAFF.

Of note for this clone: A far larger clone is off by one base, so a read error is likely. CDR3 DNA: TGTGCCAGCAGCCGGGAAGAGACCCAGTACTTC. Translated: CASSREETQYF. V usage is TRBV2 and J usage is TRBJ2-5; D remains ambiguous. The V gene lost 6 bases and the J gene lost 3 bases, with 5 bases spanning the gap. This CDR3 has 11 amino acids. CDR1 and CDR2 from the germline V gene are SNHLY and FYNNEI.

The rearrangement joins TRBV7-2 to TRBJ2-2, with 8 bases fitting TRBD2. The CDR3 is 15 residues long. V lost 2 bases, J lost 7 bases, and 6 bases stayed unmatched. Looked up from germline, CDR1 is SGHTA and CDR2 is FQGNSA. CDR3 sequence: CASSLLRGRHGELFF. CDR3 DNA: TGTGCCAGCAGCTTATTGCGCGGGAGGCACGGGGAGCTGTTTTTT.

This chain connects TRBV6-5 to TRBJ1-5; D is undetermined. Trimming left V 8 bases short and J 0 bases short, with 14 bases between. CDR3 length: 15 amino acids. Germline assignment: CDR1 MNHEY and CDR2 SVGAGI. The CDR3 bases are TGTGCCAGCGGATTCGGGCGGGCTAGCAATCAGCCCCAGCATTTT. Translating it yields CASGFGRASNQPQHF.

The chain carries TRBV11-3 and TRBJ2-7, with a possible D match to TRBD1 (5 bases). Trimming took 5 bases from V and 7 from J, leaving 21 bases between them. The germline V gene has CDR1 SGHNT and CDR2 YENEEA. This CDR3 is built from 15 residues. CDR3 amino acids: CASSAYRTKEEEQYF. CDR3 nucleotide sequence: TGTGCCAGCAGCGCTTACAGGACCAAAGAGGAGGAGCAGTACTTC.

V gene TRBV7-6 combines with J gene TRBJ2-6, with 8 bases aligning to TRBD1. Germline lookup yields CDR1 SGHVS and CDR2 FNYEAQ. The CDR3 extends over 17 amino acids. Germline trimming cut 5 bases from V and 2 bases from J; bases unmatched to any gene: 8. CDR3 loop: CASSHRGTGTGANVLTF. The CDR3 nucleotides read TGTGCCAGCAGCCATCGTGGGACAGGTACTGGGGCCAACGTCCTGACTTTC.

The V and J genes are TRBV15 and TRBJ1-4; TRBD1 agrees at 7 bases. Germline CDR1 and CDR2: LNHNV and YYDKDF (reference sequence). The J segment lost 5 bases and the V segment lost 4 bases, leaving 7 bases of the junction unmatched. CDR3 size: 15 residues. The CDR3 region has the DNA TGTGCCACCAGCACCCCTACGGGACAGAATGAAAAACTGTTTTTT. It translates to CATSTPTGQNEKLFF. Full variable domain (rest looked up from reference TRBV15 and TRBJ1-4): DAMVIQNPRYQVTQFGKPVTLSCSQTLNHNVMYWYQQKSSQAPKLLFHYYDKDFNNEADTPDNFQSRRPNTSFCFLDIRSPGLGDTAMYLCATSTPTGQNEKLFFGSGTQLSVL.